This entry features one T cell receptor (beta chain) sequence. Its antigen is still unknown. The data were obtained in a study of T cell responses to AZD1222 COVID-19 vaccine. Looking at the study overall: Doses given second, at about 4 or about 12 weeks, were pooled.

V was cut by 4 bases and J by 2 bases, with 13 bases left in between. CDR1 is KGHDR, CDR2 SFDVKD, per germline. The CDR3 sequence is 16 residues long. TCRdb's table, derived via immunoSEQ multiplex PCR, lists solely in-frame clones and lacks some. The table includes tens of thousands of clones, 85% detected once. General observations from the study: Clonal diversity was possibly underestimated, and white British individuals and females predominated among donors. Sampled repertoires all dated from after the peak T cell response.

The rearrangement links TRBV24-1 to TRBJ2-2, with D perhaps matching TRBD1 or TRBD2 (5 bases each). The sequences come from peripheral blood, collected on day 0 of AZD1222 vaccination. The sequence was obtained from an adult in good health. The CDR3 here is CATSDTGAGNTGELFF. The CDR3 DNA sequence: TGTGCCACCAGTGACACCGGGGCGGGTAACACCGGGGAGCTGTTTTTT.